The 16 T cell receptor beta chains below come from one sample, sequenced in a study of PD-1 blockade in classical Hodgkin lymphoma. There was relapse after autologous stem cell transplantation in every patient, and there was variation in brentuximab vedotin exposure. Assay: immunoSEQ multiplex PCR; the TCRdb copy retains only in-frame clones and omits some. The repertoire holds almost 85,000 clones, with around 90% as singletons. Material: peripheral blood mononuclear cells (PBMCs), obtained at baseline. Receptors were obtained from a human donor with classical Hodgkin lymphoma.

The chain employs TRBV11-2 and TRBJ2-7; maybe TRBD1 (5 bases). From germline, CDR1 is SGHAT and CDR2 FQNNGV. This CDR3 has 14 residues. The ends were cut back, 5 bases at V and 2 bases at J, with 13 bases in the middle. This chain's CDR3 is CASSQIGATYEQYF. CDR3 sequence (DNA): TGTGCCAGCAGCCAAATTGGGGCCACCTACGAGCAGTACTTC. Full variable domain (rest looked up from reference TRBV11-2 and TRBJ2-7): EAGVAQSPRYKIIEKRQSVAFWCNPISGHATLYWYQQILGQGPKLLIQFQNNGVVDDSQLPKDRFSAERLKGVDSTLKIQPAKLEDSAVYLCASSQIGATYEQYFGPGTRLTVT.

This rearrangement joins TRBV5-1 to TRBJ1-4, with D possibly matching TRBD1 (5 bases). This CDR3 has 13 residues. The germline CDR1 and CDR2 sequences are SGHRS and YFSETQ. The V and J ends lost 7 bases and 8 bases respectively, with 15 bases between them. The CDR3 DNA follows: TGCGCCAGCCGGGACCTCAAAAGAGAAAAACTGTTTTTT. Its protein product is CASRDLKREKLFF.

CDR3 in DNA: TGTGCCAGCAGCTTGTGGTCAGAGGGTACGCAGTATTTT. Translating it yields CASSLWSEGTQYF. This chain joins TRBV5-4 and TRBJ2-3; the D gene is possibly TRBD2 (5 bases). Trimming stripped 1 base from V and 8 bases from J, with 11 bases between. CDR1 and CDR2 (germline): SGHNT, YYREEE (reference sequence). The CDR3 spans 13 residues. The full variable domain, its missing parts supplied by reference TRBV5-4 and TRBJ2-3, is ETGVTQSPTHLIKTRGQQVTLRCSSQSGHNTVSWYQQALGQGPQFIFQYYREEENGRGNFPPRFSGLQFPNYSSELNVNALELDDSALYLCASSLWSEGTQYFGPGTRLTVL.

This chain uses TRBV7-9 with TRBJ2-1, with D possibly matching TRBD1 (6 bases). V dropped 5 bases and J dropped 0 bases, with 14 bases sitting between them. CDR1 and CDR2 from the germline V gene are SEHNR and FQNEAQ (reference sequence). The CDR3 length is 16 residues. The CDR3 loop is CASSPQGPRSYNEQFF. CDR3 nucleotide sequence: TGTGCCAGCAGCCCACAGGGCCCACGCTCCTACAATGAGCAGTTCTTC.

The V gene is TRBV9, the J gene TRBJ2-5; 12 bases align to TRBD2. The V gene's germline CDR1 is SGDLS and CDR2 YYNGEE. V trimming: 3 bases; J trimming: 1 base; junction bases outside the gene matches: 13. This CDR3 has 19 amino acids. Written as DNA, the CDR3 is TGTGCCAGCAGCGCCACCGGGACTAGCGGGCTCCCTTTCCAAGAGACCCAGTACTTC. This sequence encodes CASSATGTSGLPFQETQYF.

This clone was detected once. The J gene is TRBJ1-1, the V gene TRBV6-5; unclear D gene. CDR1 and CDR2 from the germline V gene are MNHEY and SVGAGI. This CDR3 comprises 13 residues. The V and J ends lost 6 bases and 5 bases respectively, with 13 bases between them. CDR3 in amino acids: CASRPTPRTEAFF. The CDR3 coding sequence is TGTGCCAGCAGACCTACCCCCCGGACTGAAGCTTTCTTT.

The gene calls are TRBV25-1 and TRBJ1-3; 11 nucleotides agree with TRBD1. Germline V CDR1 and CDR2: MGHDK, SYGVNS. The CDR3 has 18 amino acids. V trimming: 4 bases; J trimming: 0 bases; junction bases outside the gene matches: 8. CDR3 DNA: TGTGCCAGCAGTGGGATGGGGACAGGGGGAAGCTCTGGAAACACCATATATTTT. Its translation is CASSGMGTGGSSGNTIYF.

The chain uses TRBV11-2 and TRBJ2-2; 8 bases match TRBD1. The CDR3 sequence is 15 residues long. V lost 3 bases to trimming and J lost 5 bases; unmatched junction nucleotides: 5. The germline gives CDR1 SGHAT, CDR2 FQNNGV. CDR3: CASSFRTGNTGELFF. The DNA of the CDR3 is TGTGCCAGCAGCTTCCGGACAGGGAATACCGGGGAGCTGTTTTTT.

DNA of the CDR3: TGTGCCAGCAGCTCGACAGGGGCCGCGCAGTATTTT. Translation gives CASSSTGAAQYF. V usage is TRBV7-8 and J usage is TRBJ2-3; 8 bases map to TRBD1. The CDR3 runs 12 residues. CDR1 and CDR2 from the germline V gene are SGHVS and FQNEAQ. J was trimmed by 10 bases and V by 4 bases; bases with no gene match: 4.

The chain couples TRBV11-3 to TRBJ2-5, with 8 bases fitting TRBD2. The CDR3 is made up of 13 amino acids. The junction had 4 bases not matched to a gene; V was cut back by 5 bases and J by 5 bases. Germline CDR1 and CDR2: SGHNT and YENEEA. The CDR3 bases are TGTGCCAGCAGCCCAGCGGGAGATGAGACCCAGTACTTC. Protein product: CASSPAGDETQYF.

The rearrangement uses TRBV7-8 and TRBJ1-4; the D gene is possibly TRBD1 (5 bases). CDR1 is SGHVS and CDR2 is FQNEAQ in the germline V gene. CDR3 size: 16 residues. The V end was cut by 5 bases, the J end by 3 bases, with 16 bases between. CDR3 nucleotides: TGTGCCAGCAGCCCACGGGGGGTGCTGCCTAATGAAAAACTGTTTTTT. This gives the protein CASSPRGVLPNEKLFF.

This chain links TRBV15 with TRBJ2-3; TRBD2 matches at 9 bases. J lost 2 bases, V lost 6 bases, and 3 bases had no gene match. The CDR3 totals 14 residues. Germline V lookup: CDR1 LNHNV, CDR2 YYDKDF (reference sequence). CDR3 coding DNA: TGTGCCACCAGGCGGGAGGGGTCCACAGATACGCAGTATTTT. Translated: CATRREGSTDTQYF.

This chain connects TRBV19 to TRBJ2-1; 13 nucleotides match TRBD2. The CDR3 totals 16 residues. V lost 5 bases to trimming and J lost 4 bases; unmatched junction nucleotides: 5. Looked up from germline, CDR1 is LNHDA and CDR2 is SQIVND (reference sequence). CDR3 in amino acids: CASSSGLAGLYNEQFF. CDR3 DNA: TGTGCCAGTAGTTCGGGACTAGCGGGACTTTACAATGAGCAGTTCTTC.

This clone was counted only a few times. The chain recombines TRBV19 with TRBJ1-5; D might be TRBD1 (6 bases). The CDR3 consists of 16 residues. The V end lost 9 bases, the J end lost 2 bases, and 20 bases lay between the germline ends. Germline lookup yields CDR1 LNHDA and CDR2 SQIVND (reference sequence). CDR3 in amino acids: CASRPTAQGGNQPQHF. The CDR3 nucleotides are TGTGCCAGCAGACCGACTGCACAGGGAGGCAATCAGCCCCAGCATTTT.

The chain couples TRBV6-1 to TRBJ2-4; D perhaps matches TRBD1 (6 bases). This CDR3 has 15 residues. Germline CDR1 is MNHNS and CDR2 is SASEGT. Trimming took off 5 bases at V and 5 bases at J, with 16 bases between the two ends. CDR3 coding DNA: TGTGCCAGCAGTCCTTCCGGGACATCTCAAAACATTCAGTACTTC. This codes for CASSPSGTSQNIQYF.

This sequence joins TRBV30 and TRBJ2-2; D gene unclear. CDR3 length: 13 amino acids. Trimming cost V 5 bases and J 3 bases, with 10 bases left between them. Per germline, CDR1 GTSNPN and CDR2 SVGIG (reference sequence). The CDR3 here is CAWPPSDTGELFF. In DNA form, the CDR3 reads TGTGCCTGGCCCCCGTCGGACACCGGGGAGCTGTTTTTT. Based on the CDR3 plus reference TRBV30 and TRBJ2-2, the full variable domain is SQTIHQWPATLVQPVGSPLSLECTVEGTSNPNLYWYRQAAGRGLQLLFYSVGIGQISSEVPQNLSASRPQDRQFILSSKKLLLSDSGFYLCAWPPSDTGELFFGEGSRLTVL.